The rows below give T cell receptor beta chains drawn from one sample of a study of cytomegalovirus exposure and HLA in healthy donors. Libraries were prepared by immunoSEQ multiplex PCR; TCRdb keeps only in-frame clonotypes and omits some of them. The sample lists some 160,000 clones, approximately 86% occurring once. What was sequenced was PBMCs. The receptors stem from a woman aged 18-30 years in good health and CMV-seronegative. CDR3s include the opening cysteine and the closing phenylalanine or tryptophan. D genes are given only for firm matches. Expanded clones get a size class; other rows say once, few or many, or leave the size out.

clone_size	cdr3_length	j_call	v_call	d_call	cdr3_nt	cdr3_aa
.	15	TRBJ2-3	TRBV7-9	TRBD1	TGTGCCAGCAGCTTAAGGACAGGCCGCACAGATACGCAGTATTTT	CASSLRTGRTDTQYF
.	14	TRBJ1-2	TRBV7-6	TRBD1	TGTGCCAGCAGGCCAACAGGGGGCGCGGGTGGCTACACCTTC	CASRPTGGAGGYTF
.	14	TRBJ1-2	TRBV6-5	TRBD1	TGTGCCAGCAGGAAGGGGGCGCGAGCCTATGGCTACACCTTC	CASRKGARAYGYTF
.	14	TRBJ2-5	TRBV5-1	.	TGCGCCAGCAGCGCCGGGACAACGGAAGAGACCCAGTACTTC	CASSAGTTEETQYF
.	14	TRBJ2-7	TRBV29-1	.	TGCAGCGTTGAAGGCAGGGCCTACTCCTACGAGCAGTACTTC	CSVEGRAYSYEQYF
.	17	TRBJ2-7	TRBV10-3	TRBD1	TGTGCCATCAGTGAGTCCCAGGGGGTTAGTGGCTCCTACGAGCAGTACTTC	CAISESQGVSGSYEQYF
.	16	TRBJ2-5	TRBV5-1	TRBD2	TGCGCCAGCAGCTTGGGTAGCGGGGACCTCCAAGAGACCCAGTACTTC	CASSLGSGDLQETQYF
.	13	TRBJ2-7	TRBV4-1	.	TGCGCCAGCAGCCAGCACGAGGGCTACGAGCAGTACTTC	CASSQHEGYEQYF
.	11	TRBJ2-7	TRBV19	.	TGTGCCAGTAGTGAGACAGATGAGCAGTACTTC	CASSETDEQYF
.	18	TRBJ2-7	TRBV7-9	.	TGTGCCAGCAGCTCAACACTGGTTCGGGACCACGCGGGGTACGAGCAGTACTTC	CASSSTLVRDHAGYEQYF
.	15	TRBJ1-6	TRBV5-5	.	TGTGCCAGCAGCTTTACTCTATCCTATAATTCACCCCTCCACTTT	CASSFTLSYNSPLHF
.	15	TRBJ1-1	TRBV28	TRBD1	TGTGCCAGCAGTTGGGGACAGGGACTGAACACTGAAGCTTTCTTT	CASSWGQGLNTEAFF
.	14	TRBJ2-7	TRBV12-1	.	TGTGCCAGCAGCATGGACAGGGGTAAAAACGAGCAGTACTTC	CASSMDRGKNEQYF
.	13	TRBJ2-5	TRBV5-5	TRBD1	TGTGCCAGCAACTTCAGGGGGCTGGAGACCCAGTACTTC	CASNFRGLETQYF
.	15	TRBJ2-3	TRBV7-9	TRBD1	TGTGCCAGCAGCTCCGTGACAGGGCGCACAGATACGCAGTATTTT	CASSSVTGRTDTQYF
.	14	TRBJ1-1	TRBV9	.	TGTGCCAGCAGCGCAGGACACCCGAACACTGAAGCTTTCTTT	CASSAGHPNTEAFF
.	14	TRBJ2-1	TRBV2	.	TGTGCCAGCAGTGAAAGAGGACAGTACAATGAGCAGTTCTTC	CASSERGQYNEQFF
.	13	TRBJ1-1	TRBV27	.	TGTGCCAGCAGTTTAGGGGGGGACACTGAAGCTTTCTTT	CASSLGGDTEAFF
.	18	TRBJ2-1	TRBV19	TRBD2	TGTGCCAGTAGTATAGTACCCGTACTAGCGGAGATATACAATGAGCAGTTCTTC	CASSIVPVLAEIYNEQFF
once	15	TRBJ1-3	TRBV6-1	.	TGTGCCAGCAGTGCGGATGAGGGTGGGGGAAACACCATATATTTT	CASSADEGGGNTIYF
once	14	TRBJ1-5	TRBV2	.	TGTGCCAGCAGACCCGGGACATTCGATCAGCCCCAGCATTTT	CASRPGTFDQPQHF
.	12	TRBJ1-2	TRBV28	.	TGTGCCAGCAGTCACAGGGTAGACGGCTACACCTTC	CASSHRVDGYTF
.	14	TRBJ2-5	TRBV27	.	TGTGCCAGCAGTTTTGCGGGGGCGGGAGAGACCCAGTACTTC	CASSFAGAGETQYF
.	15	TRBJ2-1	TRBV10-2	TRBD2	TGCGCCAGCAGTGTGACTAGCGGGGGTTACAATGAGCAGTTCTTC	CASSVTSGGYNEQFF
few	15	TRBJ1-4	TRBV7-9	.	TGTGCCAGCAGCTTAGGGGGGACTGGACGAGAAAAACTGTTTTTT	CASSLGGTGREKLFF
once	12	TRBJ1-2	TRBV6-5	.	TGTGCCAGCCATCAGGGGTGGTATGGCTACACCTTC	CASHQGWYGYTF
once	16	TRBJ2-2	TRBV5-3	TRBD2	TGTGCCAGAAGCTTGGCGGGAGGCCAAAACACCGGGGAGCTGTTTTTT	CARSLAGGQNTGELFF
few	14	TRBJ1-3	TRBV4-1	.	TGCGCCAGCAGCCAACAGGAATCTGGAAACACCATATATTTT	CASSQQESGNTIYF
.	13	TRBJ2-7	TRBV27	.	TGTGCCAGCGGCGCGGGACAGATCTACGAGCAGTACTTC	CASGAGQIYEQYF
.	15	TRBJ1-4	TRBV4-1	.	TGCGCCAGCAGCCAATTATCAGGGCTTAATGAAAAACTGTTTTTT	CASSQLSGLNEKLFF
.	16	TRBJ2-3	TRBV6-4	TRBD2	TGTGCCAGCAGTTTGACTAGCGGGGGGGCCACAGATACGCAGTATTTT	CASSLTSGGATDTQYF
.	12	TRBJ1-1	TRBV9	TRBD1	TGTGCCAGCAGTGCAGGGGGAACTGAAGCTTTCTTT	CASSAGGTEAFF
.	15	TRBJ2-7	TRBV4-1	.	TGCGCCAGCAGCCAAGATCGGTGGGCAGCCTACGAGCAGTACTTC	CASSQDRWAAYEQYF
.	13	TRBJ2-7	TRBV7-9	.	TGTGCCAGCAGCCCACGAGGAAAGGACGAGCAGTACTTC	CASSPRGKDEQYF
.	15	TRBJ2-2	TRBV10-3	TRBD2	TGTGCCATCAAACGACTAGCGGAACACACCGGGGAGCTGTTTTTT	CAIKRLAEHTGELFF
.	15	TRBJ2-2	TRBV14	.	TGTGCCAGCAGCCACCCCCCAGGGTACACCGGGGAGCTGTTTTTT	CASSHPPGYTGELFF
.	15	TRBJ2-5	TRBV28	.	TGTGCCAGCAGTGGCTCGACGGGTAGCCAAGAGACCCAGTACTTC	CASSGSTGSQETQYF
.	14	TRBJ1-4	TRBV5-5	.	TGTGCCAGCAGCTTGACGTCAGGAGGAGAAAAACTGTTTTTT	CASSLTSGGEKLFF
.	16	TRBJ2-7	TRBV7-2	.	TGTGCCAGCAGCTTTCGTGGGCAGGCAGTATTCGTCGAGCAGTACTTC	CASSFRGQAVFVEQYF
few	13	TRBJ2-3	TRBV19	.	TGTGCCAGTAGTATCGGCCTAGCGGATACGCAGTATTTT	CASSIGLADTQYF
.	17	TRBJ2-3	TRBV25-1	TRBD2	TGTGCCAGCAGTGATACGGGACTAGCGGGGTACACAGATACGCAGTATTTT	CASSDTGLAGYTDTQYF
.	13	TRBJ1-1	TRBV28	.	TGTGCCAGCAAAAGACAGCCTTGGGCTGAAGCTTTCTTT	CASKRQPWAEAFF
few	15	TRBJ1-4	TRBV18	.	TGTGCCAGCTCACCAGGTCCCCAGGGGAATGAAAAACTGTTTTTT	CASSPGPQGNEKLFF
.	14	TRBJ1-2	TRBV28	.	TGTGCCAGCGGTCGGGAAACCTCTGGCTATGGCTACACCTTC	CASGRETSGYGYTF
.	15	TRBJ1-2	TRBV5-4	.	TGTGCCAGCAGCACACAAGGGGGACCCGACTATGGCTACACCTTC	CASSTQGGPDYGYTF